Sequencing of this T cell receptor (beta chain) was carried out in a study of blood T cell repertoires in COVID-19 (dated by TCRdb to 2018 to 2021). For the wider study: Samples covering the acute and convalescent phases of COVID-19 were provided by collaborators in the United States, Italy and Spain. Where HLA class I and class II types were available, the types were taken from metadata supplied by the sample provider, not from assay-based typing. Samples were obtained from the ongoing ImmuneRACE study (first 160 participants) and from 1,200 or so subjects provided by 6 global collaborators. The repertoires were released in a freely available public database meant as a resource for research on the immune response to SARS-CoV-2. Sample metadata almost always included a de-identified subject ID, COVID-19 status, age in years and sex. The prospective study material was composed of cDNA or gDNA derived from T cells, B-cell-depleted T cells, or PBMCs. The dataset comprised deeply sampled blood TCRbeta repertoires from subjects exposed to, actively infected with, or recovered from COVID-19. Results the study describes overall, beyond this receptor: The amount of clinical and demographic metadata varied by source and participant and was provided uncurated.

At one collaborating source in Seattle, patients were enrolled during active infection and were followed longitudinally through the course of disease. Collaborating institutions collected whole blood in K2EDTA tubes following their own protocols. For TCRbeta analysis, collaborators shipped samples in one of three forms: frozen whole blood, isolated PBMCs, or DNA extracted from either of those sample types. From the cysteine through the phenylalanine, the CDR3 covers 16 amino acids. Just the 48-base CDR3 DNA is kept, in frame starting at base 1. CDR1 and CDR2 are read off the germline V gene (reference sequence) as WNHNN and SYGVQD. V is cut back by 8 bases and J by 7 bases, with 17 bases in the junction unmatched. In the case of this clone: The antigen it binds to is not known. It has no much larger one-base neighbor in the sample; base qualities were not kept.

The immunoSEQ Assay, a bias-controlled multiplex PCR, was used to amplify TCRbeta CDR3 regions from genomic DNA. In the original analysis: Within the assay, amplification of reference gene primers was used to estimate how many nucleated cells each sample contained. To quantify the absolute abundance of each unique TCRbeta CDR3 rearrangement, sequence reads were collapsed and filtered. For each sample, productive Simpson clonality was calculated as the square root of Simpson's diversity index over productive rearrangements. TCRdb limited this immuneACCESS table to in-frame rearrangements with V and J called. A share of clones is missing; checked studies link under half to unresolved V genes, and the rest is unexplained. V and J calls and clone size are those listed in that table; D and trimming were worked out from the DNA. Across this sample there are a few hundred thousand clones, with 85% to 90% seen only once. The ten largest clonotypes hold around 2.3% of the sample.

The V gene is TRBV10-1 and the J gene is TRBJ1-1, with 9 bases aligning to TRBD1. Sequenced: peripheral blood. The clonotype was recovered from a woman aged 55-75 years with COVID-19, enrolled during active disease. CDR3 sequence: CASCYRGLTDYGEAFF. The sequence in DNA is TGCGCCAGCTGTTACAGGGGGCTAACTGATTATGGTGAAGCTTTCTTT.